The 27 T cell receptor beta chains reported below all come from one sample, sequenced in a study of breast tumors, draining lymph nodes, adjacent tissues. Using its own MiXCR run on the multiplex PCR reads, TCRdb lists one record per CDR3 protein. The sample lists fewer than 85,000 distinct CDR3 sequences; around 20% were seen once. The lymph nodes were axillary draining lymph nodes from breast cancer patients. Sequencing was done on a sample of axillary lymph node tissue. The receptors originated from a female donor with breast cancer. Some clones in this sample may be carry-over from other donors' samples.

As for this clonotype: It may be a read error: a sequence one base away is much more abundant. The chain is built from TRBV12-3 or TRBV12-4 and TRBJ2-7; 12 bases are a match to TRBD2. The CDR3 contains 15 residues. The CDR3 sequence: CASSLGLAGAGEQCF. Written as DNA, the CDR3 is TGTGCCAGCAGTTTAGGACTAGCGGGAGCGGGCGAGCAGTGCTTC.

This chain joins TRBV3-1 and TRBJ2-7; D is perhaps TRBD2 (7 bases). Germline V gene sequence: CDR1 LGHDT, CDR2 YNNKEL (reference sequence). There are 15 residues in the CDR3. The V end lost 1 base, the J end lost 0 bases, and 10 bases lay between the germline ends. CDR3 nucleotide sequence: TGTGCCAGCAGCCAAGGGGGAGGGGGCTCCTACGAGCAGTACTTC. Residues: CASSQGGGGSYEQYF.

This clonotype was seen at least ten times. This chain joins TRBV20-1 and TRBJ1-6; 11 positions match TRBD1. This CDR3 is built from 13 residues. The germline gives CDR1 DFQATT, CDR2 SNEGSKA (reference sequence). J lost 12 bases, V lost 5 bases, and 6 bases had no gene match. The CDR3 loop reads CSAYTGTGGPLHF. CDR3 in DNA: TGCAGTGCTTACACCGGGACAGGGGGACCCCTCCACTTT.

This clonotype occurred many times. V and J are TRBV11-2 and TRBJ2-7; TRBD1 matches 11 bases. The CDR3 is 15 residues long. The ends lost 3 bases at V and 3 bases at J; junction bases unmatched: 4. Germline CDR1 SGHAT, CDR2 FQNNGV. The CDR3 reads CASSFRGTGGYEQYF. CDR3 nucleotide sequence: TGTGCCAGCAGCTTCAGGGGGACAGGGGGCTACGAGCAGTACTTC.

For this clonotype: A much larger clone differs from this one at a single base, so this may be a read error. The V call is TRBV5-1, the J call TRBJ2-3; possible D gene TRBD2, 6 bases. Looked up from germline, CDR1 is SGHRS and CDR2 is YFSETQ. The CDR3 is made up of 16 amino acids. V gave up 0 bases and J gave up 6 bases, with 17 bases separating them. CDR3 in amino acids: CASSLGLWTEGDTQYF. In DNA, the CDR3 is TGCGCCAGCAGCTTGGGACTCTGGACGGAGGGGGATACGCAGTATTTT.

In this sample, this clonotype turned up many times. The rearrangement joins TRBV9 to TRBJ1-2; D is unclear. Per germline, CDR1 SGDLS and CDR2 YYNGEE. The V end was cut by 4 bases, the J end by 1 base, with 11 bases between. The CDR3 consists of 14 residues. The CDR3 protein is CASSPRTHNYGYTF. CDR3 DNA sequence: TGTGCCAGCAGCCCCAGGACGCATAACTATGGCTACACCTTC. The variable domain in full, completed from reference TRBV9 and TRBJ1-2, reads DSGVTQTPKHLITATGQRVTLRCSPRSGDLSVYWYQQSLDQGLQFLIQYYNGEERAKGNILERFSAQQFPDLHSELNLSSLELGDSALYFCASSPRTHNYGYTFGSGTRLTVV.

The sample holds one count of this clonotype. A much larger clone lies a single base off, so this may be a read error. This chain uses TRBV5-1 with TRBJ2-5; a possible D gene is TRBD2 (6 bases). The CDR3 is made up of 15 amino acids. V lost 3 bases to trimming and J lost 3 bases, with 15 bases between them. Germline V lookup: CDR1 SGHRS, CDR2 YFSETQ. CDR3: CASSSGTWREETQYF. In nucleotides, the CDR3 is TGCGCCAGCAGCTCCGGCACTTGGAGGGAAGAGACCCAGTACTTC.

This clonotype was observed at least ten times. CDR3 sequence: CASRRQGYGYTF. The CDR3, as DNA: TGTGCCAGCAGACGACAGGGGTATGGCTACACCTTC. The genes are TRBV6-2 or TRBV6-3 and TRBJ1-2; 8 bases fit TRBD1. Germline V gene lookup returns CDR1 MNHEY and CDR2 SVGEGT. The CDR3 is 12 residues long. The junction had 2 bases not matched to a gene; V was cut back by 6 bases and J by 5 bases.

This clonotype was found many times. A read error may be the cause here, since a much bigger clone is one base away. The chain joins TRBV11-2 to TRBJ2-7; TRBD2 aligns across 10 bases. There are 14 residues in the CDR3. Trimming at V came to 2 bases and at J to 6 bases, leaving 4 bases not matched to a gene. In germline, CDR1 is SGHAT, CDR2 FQNNGV. The CDR3 is CASSLSGGVSEQYF. The CDR3 bases are TGTGCCAGCAGCTTAAGCGGGGGGGTGAGCGAGCAGTACTTC.

This clonotype showed up many times. The chain is built from TRBV5-1 and TRBJ2-7, with TRBD2 matching over 14 bases. The V segment lost 4 bases and the J segment 5 bases; nucleotides outside the gene matches: 5. This CDR3 spans 15 amino acids. Germline V CDR1 and CDR2: SGHRS, YFSETQ. The CDR3 reads CASSLGTSGRDEQYF. As DNA, the CDR3 is TGCGCCAGCAGCCTCGGGACTAGCGGGAGAGACGAGCAGTACTTC.

The sample holds many counts of this clonotype. This chain uses TRBV12-3 or TRBV12-4 with TRBJ2-3; 7 bases map to TRBD1. This CDR3 region has 13 residues. V lost 7 bases to trimming and J lost 2 bases; unmatched junction nucleotides: 3. CDR3 loop: CASTDRATDTQYF. The CDR3 nucleotides read TGTGCCAGCACTGACAGGGCCACAGATACGCAGTATTTT.

This clonotype was seen at least ten times. J is TRBJ2-1 and V is TRBV6-2 or TRBV6-3; the match to TRBD2 covers 10 bases. V was clipped by 7 bases and J by 6 bases; unmatched bases: 9. Germline CDR1 is MNHEY and CDR2 is SVGEGT. The CDR3 sequence is 15 residues long. In DNA, the CDR3 is TGTGCCAGCAAGTCCGCCGGGACTAGCGTCAATGAGCAGTTCTTC. Its translation: CASKSAGTSVNEQFF.

There are many counts of this clonotype. This chain links TRBV12-3 or TRBV12-4 with TRBJ2-7, with D possibly matching TRBD1 (5 bases). The CDR3 is made up of 15 amino acids. V was shortened by 3 bases and J by 1 base, with 13 bases between the two germline ends. The CDR3 sequence: CASSFQVDISYEQYF. CDR3 nucleotide sequence: TGTGCCAGCAGTTTTCAAGTGGACATTTCCTACGAGCAGTACTTC.

There are many counts of this clonotype. V is TRBV20-1 and J is TRBJ2-1, with D hard to call. The CDR3 has 11 amino acids. Between the trimmed V and J ends, which lost 2 bases and 7 bases, there was a span of 6 bases. Germline V gene sequence: CDR1 DFQATT, CDR2 SNEGSKA (reference sequence). As DNA, the CDR3 is TGCAGTGCTAGATCGGTGAATGAGCAGTTCTTC. Protein sequence: CSARSVNEQFF.

This clonotype has only a few counts. The chain couples TRBV30 to TRBJ2-7; weak D call: TRBD1 (6 bases). Germline lookup yields CDR1 GTSNPN and CDR2 SVGIG (reference sequence). V gave up 3 bases and J gave up 6 bases, with 12 bases separating them. CDR3 length: 12 amino acids. CDR3 coding DNA: TGTGCCTGGAGCCGAACAGGGCCCGAGCAGTACTTC. The encoded protein is CAWSRTGPEQYF. The complete variable domain, with remaining parts taken from reference TRBV30 and TRBJ2-7, reads SQTIHQWPATLVQPVGSPLSLECTVEGTSNPNLYWYRQAAGRGLQLLFYSVGIGQISSEVPQNLSASRPQDRQFILSSKKLLLSDSGFYLCAWSRTGPEQYFGPGTRLTVT.

Worth noting for this clonotype: The CDR3 ends on some other residue instead of the conserved phenylalanine or tryptophan, so this is likely a read error. It is unclear where the CDR3 begins or ends on the DNA, so no DNA is shown, and the CDR3 is as TCRdb lists it. The chain employs TRBV6-5 and TRBJ2-1; the DNA was not compared with TRBD1, the D call given in the table. CDR1 is MNHEY, CDR2 SVGAGI, per germline. The CDR3 spans 14 residues, counting both ends. CDR3 sequence reads: CASSYSGTNNEQLS.

Notes on this clonotype: One junction end disagrees with the germline gene, perhaps due to a read error. The chain has TRBV7-2 and TRBJ1-3, with a possible D match to TRBD1 (5 bases). The CDR3 loop spans 16 amino acids. CDR1 and CDR2 from the germline V gene are SGHTA and FQGNSA. The CDR3 DNA sequence: TGTGCCGGCAGCCGCCGGGGCAGGGCGTGGGGAAACACCATATATTTT. Translating gives CAGSRRGRAWGNTIYF.

This clonotype was counted a few times. The chain uses TRBV6-6 and TRBJ1-5; 7 positions agree with TRBD1. This CDR3 has 12 amino acids. The germline V gene has CDR1 MNHNY and CDR2 SVGAGI (reference sequence). Trimming at V came to 7 bases and at J to 5 bases, leaving 2 bases not matched to a gene. CDR3: CASKGGDQPQHF. DNA for the CDR3: TGTGCCAGCAAAGGGGGCGATCAGCCCCAGCATTTT.

This clonotype was detected ten times or more. The chain has TRBV20-1 and TRBJ2-5; 8 nucleotides match TRBD2. Trimming cost V 5 bases and J 4 bases; bases outside gene matches: 9. This CDR3 has 14 residues. Germline assignment: CDR1 DFQATT and CDR2 SNEGSKA (reference sequence). CDR3 residues: CSALGAGAGETQYF. The CDR3 DNA sequence: TGCAGTGCTCTGGGAGCGGGAGCGGGAGAGACCCAGTACTTC.

This clonotype came up many times. CDR3 sequence (DNA): TGTGCCAGTAGTAAGTTCCTGGGGGAGACCCAGTACTTC. This gives the protein CASSKFLGETQYF. The chain is built from TRBV19 and TRBJ2-5, with D uncertain. CDR3 size: 13 residues. V was shortened by 4 bases and J by 5 bases, with 11 bases between the two germline ends. CDR1 and CDR2 (germline): LNHDA, SQIVND (reference sequence).

This clonotype was seen ten or more times. The chain carries TRBV6-5 and TRBJ1-2, with a tentative D call TRBD1 (6 bases). The CDR3 is 16 residues long. Germline values: CDR1 MNHEY, CDR2 SVGAGI. V lost 5 bases, J lost 6 bases, and 22 bases lay in between. The CDR3 protein is CASSQTYATGRDGYTF. For the CDR3, the DNA is TGTGCCAGCAGTCAAACATACGCCACAGGGCGGGATGGCTACACCTTC.

With regard to this clonotype: Being one base from a much bigger clone, this may be a read error. V usage is TRBV7-6 and J usage is TRBJ1-3; tentatively, D is TRBD1 (5 bases). Germline loops: CDR1 SGHVS, CDR2 FNYEAQ. This CDR3 comprises 15 residues. CDR3 DNA sequence: TGTGCCAGCAGCTTAGTCGGGGGAGTTGGAAACACCAGATATTTT. It yields the protein CASSLVGGVGNTRYF.

This clonotype was recorded many times. The gene calls are TRBV5-1 and TRBJ2-7; 10 nucleotides agree with TRBD1. J lost 7 bases, V lost 1 base, and 8 bases had no gene match. CDR1 and CDR2 from the germline V gene are SGHRS and YFSETQ. This CDR3 region has 15 residues. The CDR3 protein is CASSLTDRGLGEQYF. In DNA, the CDR3 is TGCGCCAGCAGCTTGACCGACAGGGGGCTCGGGGAGCAGTACTTC. Complete variable domain (other parts from reference TRBV5-1 and TRBJ2-7): KAGVTQTPRYLIKTRGQQVTLSCSPISGHRSVSWYQQTPGQGLQFLFEYFSETQRNKGNFPGRFSGRQFSNSRSEMNVSTLELGDSALYLCASSLTDRGLGEQYFGPGTRLTVT.

In its sample, this clonotype was seen many times. CDR3 amino acids: CASSQGRSGVLGYGYTF. The CDR3 DNA reads TGCGCCAGCAGCCAAGGACGGTCGGGGGTGTTGGGCTATGGCTACACCTTC. V and J are TRBV4-1 and TRBJ1-2, with a tentative D call TRBD1 (5 bases). CDR1 MGHRA and CDR2 YSYEKL come from the germline V gene. V was trimmed by 1 base and J by 4 bases, leaving 19 bases between them. The CDR3 has 17 amino acids.

About this clonotype: A much larger clone lies one base from this, so it may be a read error. This rearrangement joins TRBV5-4 to TRBJ1-3; a possible D gene is TRBD1 (6 bases). The germline V gene encodes CDR1 SGHNT and CDR2 YYREEE (reference sequence). The length of the CDR3 is 14 residues. Trimming removed 1 base from V and 8 bases from J, with 13 bases in between. In DNA, the CDR3 is TGTGCCAGCAGCTTGCAGGGGCTGGGAGACACCATATATTTT. Its translation: CASSLQGLGDTIYF.

This clonotype was counted ten times or more. V gene TRBV6-1 combines with J gene TRBJ2-1; 7 nucleotides match TRBD1. The V and J ends lost 5 bases and 9 bases, in that order; junction bases with no gene match: 13. CDR3 length: 15 amino acids. Germline lookup yields CDR1 MNHNS and CDR2 SASEGT. The CDR3 nucleotides are TGTGCCAGCAGTAAGGGGGCCCCCAGGACGACTGAGCAGTTCTTC. Its protein is CASSKGAPRTTEQFF.

This clonotype was seen only a few times. The genes are TRBV30 and TRBJ1-5; possibly TRBD1 for D (6 bases). The CDR3 has 13 residues. Germline-derived CDR1 and CDR2 are GTSNPN and SVGIG (reference sequence). Trimming removed 2 bases at V and 4 bases at J, with 9 bases between. The chain's CDR3 is CAWSRDMNQPQHF. CDR3 DNA: TGTGCCTGGAGTCGGGACATGAATCAGCCCCAGCATTTT.